This TCR beta chain was sequenced for a study of blood T cell repertoires in COVID-19. This clone was detected only a few times. V trimming: 2 bases; J trimming: 5 bases; junction bases outside the gene matches: 12. Germline V CDR1 and CDR2: GTSNPN, SVGIG (reference sequence). The CDR3 contains 17 residues. TCRdb's table, derived via immunoSEQ multiplex PCR, lists solely in-frame clones and lacks some. Of approximately 16,000 clones in the sample, approximately 90% were seen once. This rearrangement joins TRBV30 to TRBJ2-1, with 10 bases fitting TRBD2. The sequenced sample was peripheral blood. This clonotype was sampled from an elderly man with acute or convalescent COVID-19. The DNA of the CDR3 is TGTGCCTGGAGTCTACCGATAAGCGGGAGGGCCCACAATGAGCAGTTCTTC. It specifies CAWSLPISGRAHNEQFF.